This is a list of T cell receptor beta chains from one sample in a study of graft-versus-host responses after intestinal transplantation. TCRdb's table, derived via immunoSEQ multiplex PCR, lists solely in-frame clones and lacks some. Counted here are tens of thousands of clones, about nine tenths occurring once; the ten biggest clones make up roughly 6.7%. Sequenced material: bone marrow, taken approximately 100 weeks after intestinal transplantation. The receptors were sampled from a human patient who received an intestinal transplant, so some T cells may come from the graft donor. The CDR3 runs from the conserved cysteine through the conserved F or W. A D gene is named only where the DNA matches it firmly. For some rows the clone size is stated as once, few or many, or as a class when expanded; others skip it.

J gene,clone size,V gene,D gene,CDR3 protein,CDR3 DNA
TRBJ1-6,.,TRBV19,TRBD1,CASSLLTGGGNNSPLHF,TGTGCCAGTAGTCTCTTGACAGGGGGAGGGAATAATTCACCCCTCCACTTT
TRBJ2-7,.,TRBV29-1,.,CSVEAGFFEQYF,TGCAGCGTTGAGGCAGGATTCTTCGAGCAGTACTTC
TRBJ2-7,.,TRBV6-6,.,CASSYPGGEQYF,TGTGCCAGCAGTTACCCCGGGGGCGAGCAGTACTTC
TRBJ2-7,.,TRBV19,.,CASSRGHYESYEQYF,TGTGCCAGTAGTCGGGGACACTACGAATCCTACGAGCAGTACTTC
TRBJ1-4,.,TRBV2,.,CASSVGHWTTNEKLFF,TGTGCCAGCAGTGTCGGACACTGGACAACTAATGAAAAACTGTTTTTT
TRBJ2-1,.,TRBV6-5,.,CASSYYTRGGDNEQFF,TGTGCCAGCAGTTACTATACTAGAGGGGGGGACAATGAGCAGTTCTTC
TRBJ1-1,.,TRBV30,.,CAWSVLPSTEAFF,TGTGCCTGGAGTGTACTTCCGAGCACTGAAGCTTTCTTT
TRBJ1-2,.,TRBV18,.,CASSPLSRDHGYTF,TGTGCCAGCTCACCACTATCCAGGGATCATGGCTACACCTTC
TRBJ1-2,once,TRBV6-5,.,CASSPSQGNGYTF,TGTGCCAGCAGCCCATCACAGGGAAATGGCTACACCTTC
TRBJ2-2,.,TRBV5-1,.,CASSLEGAGELFF,TGCGCCAGCAGCTTGGAGGGCGCCGGGGAGCTGTTTTTT
TRBJ2-7,.,TRBV6-5,.,CASRSSWGRAYEQYF,TGTGCCAGCAGGAGTTCTTGGGGCAGGGCTTACGAGCAGTACTTC
TRBJ1-3,.,TRBV5-4,.,CAIGGGDSGNTIYF,TGTGCCATAGGAGGGGGAGACTCTGGAAACACCATATATTTT
TRBJ1-3,.,TRBV10-3,.,CAISESRTETIYF,TGTGCCATCAGTGAGTCTAGAACAGAAACCATATATTTT
TRBJ1-2,.,TRBV4-2,.,CASSRSGDIDYGYTF,TGTGCCAGCAGCCGATCTGGGGACATTGACTATGGCTACACCTTC
TRBJ2-7,.,TRBV27,TRBD1,CASSRDRGGYEQYF,TGTGCCAGCAGCCGGGACAGGGGGGGCTACGAGCAGTACTTC
TRBJ2-5,.,TRBV7-9,TRBD1,CASSSLTGGEETQYF,TGTGCCAGCAGCTCTCTAACAGGGGGAGAAGAGACCCAGTACTTC
TRBJ2-1,.,TRBV7-6,TRBD2,CASSFSTSGDLYNEQFF,TGTGCCAGCAGCTTTTCGACTAGCGGGGACCTCTACAATGAGCAGTTCTTC
TRBJ1-2,.,TRBV6-6,.,CASSYGRQYGYTF,TGTGCCAGCAGTTACGGTCGACAGTATGGCTACACCTTC
TRBJ2-7,.,TRBV6-6,.,CASSPPTGRAYEQYF,TGTGCCAGCAGTCCCCCGACAGGACGTGCCTACGAGCAGTACTTC
TRBJ2-1,.,TRBV7-9,TRBD2,CASSDLTSGRQNEQFF,TGTGCCAGCAGCGATTTGACTAGCGGGAGGCAAAATGAGCAGTTCTTC
TRBJ2-5,.,TRBV4-1,.,CASSQIAETEETQYF,TGCGCCAGCAGCCAAATAGCGGAAACAGAAGAGACCCAGTACTTC
TRBJ2-3,.,TRBV10-1,.,CASSEWTDQTDTQYF,TGCGCCAGCAGTGAGTGGACGGACCAGACAGATACGCAGTATTTT
TRBJ2-2,.,TRBV27,TRBD2,CASSSTSGAYTGELFF,TGTGCCAGCAGTTCGACTAGCGGGGCTTACACCGGGGAGCTGTTTTTT
TRBJ1-5,.,TRBV29-1,.,CSVGGDNLGQPQHF,TGCAGCGTTGGAGGAGACAATTTAGGGCAGCCCCAGCATTTT
TRBJ2-7,.,TRBV28,.,CASSSPREQYF,TGTGCCAGCAGTTCGCCCCGAGAGCAGTACTTC
TRBJ2-7,.,TRBV7-3,.,CASSPTGTVTYEQYF,TGTGCCAGCAGCCCGACCGGGACGGTGACCTACGAGCAGTACTTC
TRBJ1-1,.,TRBV7-9,TRBD1,CASSLTGQPNTEAFF,TGTGCCAGCAGCTTAACGGGACAGCCGAACACTGAAGCTTTCTTT
TRBJ1-6,.,TRBV10-2,TRBD1,CASKDRRHSPLHF,TGCGCCAGCAAGGACAGGCGTCATTCACCCCTCCACTTT
TRBJ2-7,.,TRBV6-5,TRBD1,CASSFGTGGEQYF,TGTGCCAGCTCTTTCGGGACAGGGGGCGAGCAGTACTTC
TRBJ2-3,.,TRBV19,.,CASKTAIEDTQYF,TGTGCCAGTAAAACAGCGATAGAGGATACGCAGTATTTT
TRBJ2-3,.,TRBV11-2,.,CASSLGLGMWVTDTQYF,TGTGCCAGCAGCTTAGGCCTAGGGATGTGGGTCACAGATACGCAGTATTTT
TRBJ1-1,once,TRBV13,.,CASSLPFGQRYDRFEAFF,TGTGCCAGCAGCTTACCTTTCGGGCAGCGGTACGACAGATTTGAAGCTTTCTTT
TRBJ2-1,.,TRBV7-9,.,CATDSISYNEQFF,TGTGCCACAGACTCCATATCCTACAATGAGCAGTTCTTC
TRBJ1-2,.,TRBV5-4,.,CASSRFDRTLNYGYTF,TGTGCCAGCAGCCGTTTCGACAGGACACTTAACTATGGCTACACCTTC
TRBJ2-7,.,TRBV3-1/TRBV3-2,.,CAPRYEQYF,TGTGCCCCAAGGTACGAGCAGTACTTC
TRBJ2-3,.,TRBV27,.,CASRLIDTDTQYF,TGTGCCAGCAGACTAATAGACACAGATACGCAGTATTTT
TRBJ1-1,.,TRBV5-6,.,CASSLLAGEAFF,TGTGCCAGCAGCTTATTGGCGGGAGAAGCTTTCTTT
TRBJ2-7,.,TRBV27,.,CASSAYLLDTHEQYF,TGTGCCAGCAGCGCCTACCTACTAGACACCCACGAGCAGTACTTC
TRBJ2-1,.,TRBV6-4,TRBD1,CASSPGQGASNEQFF,TGTGCCAGCAGCCCGGGACAGGGGGCAAGCAATGAGCAGTTCTTC
TRBJ1-1,once,TRBV6-5,TRBD1,CASGDSPANTEAFF,TGTGCCAGCGGGGACAGCCCTGCGAACACTGAAGCTTTCTTT
TRBJ2-7,once,TRBV9,.,CASSADDEQYF,TGTGCCAGCAGCGCGGACGACGAGCAGTACTTC
TRBJ1-3,.,TRBV19,.,CASSTGSRNTIYF,TGTGCCAGTAGTACAGGTTCGAGAAACACCATATATTTT
TRBJ1-1,.,TRBV9,.,CASSVGQDTEAFF,TGTGCCAGCAGCGTAGGACAGGACACTGAAGCTTTCTTT
TRBJ2-2,once,TRBV6-7,TRBD1,CASSHQLDRGPDTGELFF,TGTGCCAGCAGTCACCAGCTGGACAGGGGGCCAGACACCGGGGAGCTGTTTTTT
TRBJ2-7,.,TRBV4-1,.,CASSQPTAGHSSYEQYF,TGCGCCAGCAGCCAACCAACCGCGGGACATTCCTCCTACGAGCAGTACTTC
TRBJ2-7,once,TRBV6-5,.,CASTLDPGGYEQYF,TGTGCCAGCACCCTAGATCCCGGGGGCTACGAGCAGTACTTC
TRBJ1-1,.,TRBV14,TRBD1,CASSPGQGAYNTEAFF,TGTGCCAGCAGCCCGGGACAGGGGGCATATAACACTGAAGCTTTCTTT